This is a list of T cell receptor beta chains from one sample in a study of blood T cell repertoires in COVID-19. The assay was immunoSEQ multiplex PCR, and TCRdb's table has in-frame clones only and misses some. The repertoire consists of around 60,000 clones, with roughly 90% occurring once and the leading ten covering roughly 3.5%. Sequenced input: peripheral blood. Receptor source: an older man with acute or convalescent COVID-19. The CDR3 runs from the conserved cysteine through the conserved F or W. The D gene is left open where the match is weak. Not all rows give a size; the values are once, few, many and, for expanded clones, a class.

size: NA
V: TRBV3-1/TRBV3-2
D: NA
length: 19
J: TRBJ1-2
CDR3: CASSQDREQLTTPSYGYTF
DNA: TGTGCCAGCAGCCAAGATCGGGAGCAGTTGACGACGCCCTCCTATGGCTACACCTTC

size: NA
V: TRBV7-9
D: NA
length: 15
J: TRBJ2-3
CDR3: CASTLGQTVTDTQYF
DNA: TGTGCCAGCACCTTGGGACAAACAGTCACAGATACGCAGTATTTT

size: once
V: TRBV28
D: NA
length: 15
J: TRBJ2-5
CDR3: CASSWGTGFQETQYF
DNA: TGTGCCAGCAGTTGGGGCACAGGGTTCCAGGAGACCCAGTACTTC

size: few
V: TRBV10-3
D: NA
length: 13
J: TRBJ1-5
CDR3: CAINEDRNQPQHF
DNA: TGTGCCATCAATGAGGACAGAAATCAGCCCCAGCATTTT

size: NA
V: TRBV18
D: TRBD1
length: 15
J: TRBJ1-1
CDR3: CASSSRQGANTEAFF
DNA: TGTGCCAGCTCATCGAGACAGGGGGCGAACACTGAAGCTTTCTTT

size: NA
V: TRBV19
D: TRBD1
length: 17
J: TRBJ1-1
CDR3: CASSIFAGTGRNTEAFF
DNA: TGTGCCAGTAGTATATTTGCCGGGACAGGGAGGAACACTGAAGCTTTCTTT

size: NA
V: TRBV19
D: TRBD1
length: 18
J: TRBJ1-6
CDR3: CASSMGVGTGGESSPLHF
DNA: TGTGCCAGTAGTATGGGCGTCGGGACAGGGGGCGAGAGTTCACCCCTCCACTTT

size: NA
V: TRBV28
D: TRBD1
length: 14
J: TRBJ1-2
CDR3: CATYSTGVYYGYTF
DNA: TGTGCCACCTATTCTACAGGGGTCTACTATGGCTACACCTTC

size: NA
V: TRBV4-2
D: NA
length: 15
J: TRBJ1-1
CDR3: CASSQVHSGNTEAFF
DNA: TGTGCCAGCAGCCAAGTTCACAGCGGGAACACTGAAGCTTTCTTT

size: once
V: TRBV10-3
D: NA
length: 13
J: TRBJ1-5
CDR3: CATQRQENQPQHF
DNA: TGTGCCACTCAAAGACAGGAGAATCAGCCCCAGCATTTT

size: NA
V: TRBV7-2
D: TRBD1
length: 14
J: TRBJ2-2
CDR3: CASSSDRITGELFF
DNA: TGTGCCAGCAGCTCGGACAGGATCACCGGGGAGCTGTTTTTT

size: once
V: TRBV5-6
D: NA
length: 13
J: TRBJ1-2
CDR3: CASSPRVNYGYTF
DNA: TGTGCCAGCAGCCCCCGCGTTAACTATGGCTACACCTTC

size: medium-sized
V: TRBV7-9
D: NA
length: 16
J: TRBJ1-3
CDR3: CASSSQDMVSGNTIYF
DNA: TGTGCCAGCAGCTCCCAGGACATGGTCTCTGGAAACACCATATATTTT

size: NA
V: TRBV12-3/TRBV12-4
D: TRBD2
length: 12
J: TRBJ2-1
CDR3: CASAGGDGEQFF
DNA: TGTGCCAGCGCCGGGGGGGATGGTGAGCAGTTCTTC

size: once
V: TRBV23-1
D: TRBD2
length: 15
J: TRBJ2-7
CDR3: CASSGTSGGAYEQYF
DNA: TGCGCCAGCAGCGGGACTAGCGGGGGGGCCTACGAGCAGTACTTC

size: NA
V: TRBV24-1
D: TRBD1
length: 13
J: TRBJ2-7
CDR3: CATAETGVSEQYF
DNA: TGTGCCACCGCGGAGACAGGGGTATCCGAGCAGTACTTC

size: NA
V: TRBV27
D: TRBD1
length: 17
J: TRBJ1-5
CDR3: CASSKKQGDLSNQPQHF
DNA: TGTGCCAGCAGTAAAAAACAGGGGGACCTTAGCAATCAGCCCCAGCATTTT

size: NA
V: TRBV5-5
D: TRBD1
length: 14
J: TRBJ2-7
CDR3: CASSRQGNAYEQYF
DNA: TGTGCCAGCAGCAGACAGGGGAACGCCTACGAGCAGTACTTC

size: NA
V: TRBV30
D: TRBD1
length: 14
J: TRBJ2-7
CDR3: CAWSPGTGVYEQYF
DNA: TGTGCCTGGAGTCCCGGGACAGGTGTCTACGAGCAGTACTTC

size: NA
V: TRBV5-1
D: TRBD1
length: 16
J: TRBJ2-1
CDR3: CASSSGQVSSYNEQFF
DNA: TGCGCCAGCAGCTCCGGACAGGTGAGCTCCTACAATGAGCAGTTCTTC

size: once
V: TRBV2
D: NA
length: 15
J: TRBJ1-4
CDR3: CASSEVAGANEKLFF
DNA: TGTGCCAGCAGTGAAGTGGCAGGGGCTAATGAAAAACTGTTTTTT

size: NA
V: TRBV18
D: NA
length: 16
J: TRBJ2-3
CDR3: CASSPPGHASTDTQYF
DNA: TGTGCCAGCTCACCACCCGGACATGCTAGCACAGATACGCAGTATTTT

size: NA
V: TRBV7-9
D: TRBD1
length: 15
J: TRBJ1-1
CDR3: CASSPFRDRGTEAFF
DNA: TGTGCCAGCAGCCCTTTCCGGGACAGGGGGACTGAAGCTTTCTTT

size: NA
V: TRBV9
D: NA
length: 15
J: TRBJ1-1
CDR3: CASSVVQQTYTEAFF
DNA: TGTGCCAGCAGCGTAGTTCAACAGACATACACTGAAGCTTTCTTT

size: NA
V: TRBV7-2
D: NA
length: 13
J: TRBJ1-1
CDR3: CASSLNTPSEAFF
DNA: TGTGCCAGCAGCTTAAACACGCCCTCTGAAGCTTTCTTT

size: few
V: TRBV7-8
D: TRBD1
length: 22
J: TRBJ1-4
CDR3: CASSPRLLPGQGRGATNEKLFF
DNA: TGTGCCAGCAGCCCGCGCCTACTCCCTGGACAGGGGAGGGGTGCAACTAATGAAAAACTGTTTTTT

size: few
V: TRBV4-3
D: TRBD2
length: 16
J: TRBJ2-5
CDR3: CASSQEFALGGETQYF
DNA: TGCGCCAGCAGCCAAGAGTTCGCGTTGGGGGGGGAGACCCAGTACTTC

size: NA
V: TRBV5-4
D: NA
length: 13
J: TRBJ2-7
CDR3: CASSLVSSNEQYF
DNA: TGTGCCAGCAGCTTAGTCAGTTCCAACGAGCAGTACTTC

size: NA
V: TRBV19
D: NA
length: 16
J: TRBJ2-2
CDR3: CASSIVPYTNTGELFF
DNA: TGTGCCAGTAGTATAGTACCATACACGAACACCGGGGAGCTGTTTTTT

size: NA
V: TRBV15
D: NA
length: 13
J: TRBJ1-2
CDR3: CATSRQANYGYTF
DNA: TGTGCCACCAGCAGACAGGCTAACTATGGCTACACCTTC

size: NA
V: TRBV2
D: NA
length: 14
J: TRBJ2-5
CDR3: CASSPTGRIETQYF
DNA: TGTGCCAGCAGCCCGACAGGGAGGATCGAGACCCAGTACTTC

size: few
V: TRBV3-1/TRBV3-2
D: NA
length: 11
J: TRBJ2-7
CDR3: CASRGGYEQYF
DNA: TGTGCCAGCAGGGGGGGTTACGAGCAGTACTTC

size: NA
V: TRBV7-8
D: TRBD2
length: 16
J: TRBJ2-3
CDR3: CASSLLRGDPTDTQYF
DNA: TGTGCCAGCAGCTTATTGCGGGGGGATCCGACAGATACGCAGTATTTT

size: NA
V: TRBV2
D: TRBD1
length: 18
J: TRBJ2-6
CDR3: CASSDPGQGPSGANVLTF
DNA: TGTGCCAGCAGCGACCCGGGACAGGGCCCCTCTGGGGCCAACGTCCTGACTTTC

size: NA
V: TRBV20-1
D: TRBD2
length: 15
J: TRBJ2-5
CDR3: CSASGGLAGIETQYF
DNA: TGCAGTGCTAGTGGGGGACTAGCGGGAATCGAGACCCAGTACTTC

size: NA
V: TRBV9
D: TRBD2
length: 15
J: TRBJ2-7
CDR3: CASSVGAGGTYEQYF
DNA: TGTGCCAGCAGCGTAGGCGCGGGGGGCACCTACGAGCAGTACTTC

size: NA
V: TRBV18
D: NA
length: 15
J: TRBJ1-1
CDR3: CASSPRIGSGTEAFF
DNA: TGTGCCAGCTCACCAAGGATAGGGAGTGGAACTGAAGCTTTCTTT

size: NA
V: TRBV30
D: NA
length: 14
J: TRBJ2-7
CDR3: CAWSLGQSRLEQYF
DNA: TGTGCCTGGAGTTTAGGACAATCGCGCCTCGAGCAGTACTTC

size: NA
V: TRBV9
D: TRBD2
length: 17
J: TRBJ2-1
CDR3: CASSVELAGASYNEQFF
DNA: TGTGCCAGCAGCGTAGAACTAGCGGGGGCCTCATACAATGAGCAGTTCTTC

size: NA
V: TRBV14
D: TRBD1
length: 13
J: TRBJ1-1
CDR3: CASSQDSTGEAFF
DNA: TGTGCCAGCAGCCAAGACTCGACAGGGGAAGCTTTCTTT

size: once
V: TRBV7-9
D: TRBD1
length: 14
J: TRBJ2-7
CDR3: CASSSGGTAYEQYF
DNA: TGTGCCAGCAGCTCAGGGGGAACAGCCTACGAGCAGTACTTC

size: NA
V: TRBV7-9
D: TRBD2
length: 15
J: TRBJ2-1
CDR3: CASRWTSGGNNEQFF
DNA: TGTGCCAGCAGGTGGACTAGCGGGGGCAACAATGAGCAGTTCTTC

size: NA
V: TRBV18
D: TRBD2
length: 15
J: TRBJ2-1
CDR3: CASSQRTSGDNEQFF
DNA: TGTGCCAGCTCACAGCGGACTAGCGGGGACAATGAGCAGTTCTTC

size: NA
V: TRBV9
D: NA
length: 15
J: TRBJ2-7
CDR3: CASSARGKKTYEQYF
DNA: TGTGCCAGCAGCGCCAGGGGTAAGAAAACCTACGAGCAGTACTTC

size: NA
V: TRBV18
D: TRBD2
length: 16
J: TRBJ2-4
CDR3: CASSPLSGAAKNIQYF
DNA: TGTGCCAGCTCACCCCTAAGCGGGGCAGCCAAAAACATTCAGTACTTC